This TCR beta chain emerged from a study of blood T cell repertoires in COVID-19. Study as a whole: The United States, Italy and Spain supplied acute and convalescent COVID-19 samples. T cells, B-cell-depleted T cells, or PBMCs provided the cDNA or gDNA that served as material.

The V end lost 1 base, the J end lost 6 bases, and 10 bases lay between the germline ends. The germline V gene has CDR1 LGHDT and CDR2 YNNKEL (reference sequence). The CDR3 consists of 15 residues. Authors' data handling: Amplifying reference gene primers gave estimates of nucleated cell counts. Using immunoSEQ multiplex PCR, the repertoire was profiled, and TCRdb retains in-frame clones only, with some absent. That table is the source of V, J and clone size, and D and trimming were worked out from the DNA. The data hold a few hundred thousand clones, with more than 70% observed a single time. The source is a woman between 45 and 60 years old with acute or convalescent COVID-19. The specimen sequenced was peripheral blood. V usage is TRBV3-1 (or the pseudogene TRBV3-2) and J usage is TRBJ1-6; weak D call: TRBD1 (5 bases). This chain's CDR3 is CASSQGGGLNSPLHF. As DNA, the CDR3 is TGTGCCAGCAGCCAAGGGGGGGGACTTAATTCACCCCTCCACTTT.